Listed below are T cell receptor beta chains from one sample, sequenced in a study of cytomegalovirus exposure and HLA in healthy donors. Profiled with immunoSEQ multiplex PCR; TCRdb holds only in-frame clones, not every one. The sample table sets out fewer than 250,000 clones. The source material was PBMCs. The receptors here all came from a woman under 40 in good health and CMV-seropositive. The CDR3 runs from the conserved cysteine through the conserved F or W. The D gene is left open where the match is weak.

CDR3	DNA	D	J	V
CASSLGPTAEQFF	TGTGCCAGCAGCTTAGGACCAACAGCTGAGCAGTTCTTC	.	TRBJ2-1	TRBV7-6
CASMPGTAGNTIYF	TGTGCCAGCATGCCCGGGACAGCCGGAAACACCATATATTTT	TRBD1	TRBJ1-3	TRBV9
CASSSQGAYGYTF	TGTGCCAGTAGTTCACAGGGTGCCTATGGCTACACCTTC	.	TRBJ1-2	TRBV19
CASREGYTEAFF	TGTGCCAGCAGGGAGGGTTATACTGAAGCTTTCTTT	.	TRBJ1-1	TRBV6-6
CSASPGYEQYF	TGCAGTGCTAGTCCAGGGTACGAGCAGTACTTC	.	TRBJ2-7	TRBV20-1
CAISGGQGRTEAFF	TGTGCCATCAGTGGAGGACAGGGAAGGACTGAAGCTTTCTTT	TRBD1	TRBJ1-1	TRBV10-3
CAISEFPGAYEQYF	TGTGCCATCAGTGAGTTTCCGGGGGCCTACGAGCAGTACTTC	.	TRBJ2-7	TRBV10-3
CASSIGQGAYEQYF	TGTGCCAGCAGCATCGGACAGGGGGCATACGAGCAGTACTTC	TRBD1	TRBJ2-7	TRBV7-2
CASSRRGQVGEQPQHF	TGTGCCAGCAGCCGAAGGGGACAGGTCGGCGAGCAGCCCCAGCATTTT	TRBD1	TRBJ1-5	TRBV7-8
CASRDTYGEQFF	TGCGCCAGTCGGGACACCTATGGGGAGCAGTTCTTC	.	TRBJ2-1	TRBV10-2
CASSGTSSDEQFF	TGTGCCAGCAGCGGGACTAGTAGCGATGAGCAGTTCTTC	TRBD2	TRBJ2-1	TRBV11-3
CASAGGALGDTQYF	TGCGCCAGCGCGGGGGGAGCTCTTGGGGATACGCAGTATTTT	TRBD2	TRBJ2-3	TRBV5-1